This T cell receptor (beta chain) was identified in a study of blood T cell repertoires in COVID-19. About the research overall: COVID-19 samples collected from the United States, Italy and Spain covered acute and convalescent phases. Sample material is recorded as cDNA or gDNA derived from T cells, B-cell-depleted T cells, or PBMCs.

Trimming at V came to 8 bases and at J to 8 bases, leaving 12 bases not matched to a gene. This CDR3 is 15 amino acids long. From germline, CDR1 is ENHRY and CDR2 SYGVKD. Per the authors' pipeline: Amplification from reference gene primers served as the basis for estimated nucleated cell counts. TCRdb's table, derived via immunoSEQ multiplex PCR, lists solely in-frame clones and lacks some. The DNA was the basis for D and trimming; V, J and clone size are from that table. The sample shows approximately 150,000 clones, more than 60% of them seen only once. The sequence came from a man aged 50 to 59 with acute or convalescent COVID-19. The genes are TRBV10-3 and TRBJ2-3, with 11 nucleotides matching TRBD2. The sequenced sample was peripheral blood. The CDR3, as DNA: TGTGCCATCGGGGAATCTAGCGGGGGGTCAGGTACGCAGTATTTT. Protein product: CAIGESSGGSGTQYF.